The sequence of this T cell receptor (beta chain) was determined in a study of blood T cell repertoires in COVID-19 (dated by TCRdb to about 2020). Background for the entire study: The collaborator samples originated in the United States, Italy and Spain and spanned the acute and convalescent phases of COVID-19. Deeply sampled blood TCRbeta repertoires from subjects exposed to, actively infected with, or recovered from COVID-19 were included in the dataset. Samples came from the ongoing ImmuneRACE study (first 160 participants) plus 1,254 subjects from 6 global collaborators. HLA class I and class II types, where available, came from metadata supplied by the sample provider rather than from assay-based typing. Nearly every sample came with metadata listing a de-identified subject ID, COVID-19 status, age in years and sex. The repertoires were made available in a free public database intended to serve as a resource for research on the immune response to SARS-CoV-2. The prospective study material was composed of cDNA or gDNA derived from T cells, B-cell-depleted T cells, or PBMCs. Results and caveats for the whole study, not just this receptor: Clinical and demographic metadata were provided uncurated, with the amount varying by source and participant.

Of note for this clone: The antigen it recognizes is unknown. Base-call qualities are not available, and no considerably larger clone is one nucleotide away.

V loses 9 bases of germline sequence and J loses 0 bases, and the interval between the two ends is 11 bases. Based on the germline V gene, the CDR1 and CDR2 sequences are KGHDR and SFDVKD. Measured from the cysteine to the phenylalanine, the CDR3 is 14 residues long. CDR3 DNA is the only sequence kept; it has 42 bases, read in frame from the first base. In Seattle, one collaborating source enrolled patients while the infection was active and tracked those patients longitudinally over the course of disease. Each collaborating institution followed its own protocols to collect whole blood in K2EDTA tubes. For TCRbeta analysis, collaborators shipped samples as frozen whole blood, isolated PBMCs, or DNA extracted from either of those sample types. TCRbeta CDR3 regions were amplified from genomic DNA using the immunoSEQ Assay, a bias-controlled multiplex PCR. As for the original processing: The number of nucleated cells in each sample was estimated from the amplification of reference gene primers within the assay. To quantify the absolute abundance of each unique TCRbeta CDR3 rearrangement, sequence reads were collapsed and filtered. For each sample, productive Simpson clonality was calculated as the square root of Simpson's diversity index across productive rearrangements. The source is immuneACCESS, and TCRdb retained only in-frame sequences with V and J called. Part of the clones is not carried over; for the studies checked, unresolved V genes explain less than half of this, and the remainder is unexplained. V and J calls plus clone size are reproduced from that table; the DNA served to infer D and trimming. A total of roughly 300,000 clones appear in this sample, about nine tenths of them only once. Of the sample, more than 6% is held by the ten largest clones.

The source is a woman aged 30 to 39 with COVID-19, enrolled during active disease. This sequence uses TRBV24-1 and TRBJ1-5, with the D gene uncertain. Sequenced input: peripheral blood. DNA sequence: TGTGCCACCGCCGTTGCCGGTAGCAATCAGCCCCAGCATTTT. This is translated as CATAVAGSNQPQHF.